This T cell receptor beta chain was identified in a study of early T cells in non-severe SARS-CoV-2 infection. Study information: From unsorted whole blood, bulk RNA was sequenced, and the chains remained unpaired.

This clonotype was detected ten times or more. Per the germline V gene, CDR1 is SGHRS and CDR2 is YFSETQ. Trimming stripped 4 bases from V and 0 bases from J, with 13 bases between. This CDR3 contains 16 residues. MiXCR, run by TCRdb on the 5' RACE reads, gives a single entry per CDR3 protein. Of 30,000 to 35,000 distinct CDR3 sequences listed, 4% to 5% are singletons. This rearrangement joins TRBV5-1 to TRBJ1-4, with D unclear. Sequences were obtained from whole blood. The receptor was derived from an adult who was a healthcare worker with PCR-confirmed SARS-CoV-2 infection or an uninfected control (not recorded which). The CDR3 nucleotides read TGCGCCAGCAGCCTAAGTCCCCAAGCAACTAATGAAAAACTGTTTTTT. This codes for CASSLSPQATNEKLFF.